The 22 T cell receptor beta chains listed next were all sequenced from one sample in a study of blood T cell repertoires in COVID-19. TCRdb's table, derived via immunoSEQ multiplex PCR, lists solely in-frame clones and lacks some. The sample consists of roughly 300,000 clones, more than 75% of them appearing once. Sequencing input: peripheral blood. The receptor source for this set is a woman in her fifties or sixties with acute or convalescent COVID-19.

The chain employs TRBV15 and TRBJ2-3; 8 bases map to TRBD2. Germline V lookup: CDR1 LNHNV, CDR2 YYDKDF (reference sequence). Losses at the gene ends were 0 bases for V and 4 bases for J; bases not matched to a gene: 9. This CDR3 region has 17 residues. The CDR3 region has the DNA TGTGCCACCAGCAGAGATCTGGGGACTAGGATGTCAGATACGCAGTATTTT. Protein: CATSRDLGTRMSDTQYF.

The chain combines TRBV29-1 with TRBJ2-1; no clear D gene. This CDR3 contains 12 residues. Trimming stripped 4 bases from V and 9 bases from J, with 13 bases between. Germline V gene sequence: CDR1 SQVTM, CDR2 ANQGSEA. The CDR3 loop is CSVGAVGIEQFF. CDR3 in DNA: TGCAGCGTTGGGGCCGTGGGCATTGAGCAGTTCTTC.

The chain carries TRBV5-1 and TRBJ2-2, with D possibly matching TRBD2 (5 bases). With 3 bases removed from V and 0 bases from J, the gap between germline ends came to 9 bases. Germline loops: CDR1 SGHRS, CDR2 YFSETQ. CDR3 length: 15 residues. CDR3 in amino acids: CASSSRGPNTGELFF. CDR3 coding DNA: TGCGCCAGCAGCTCGAGAGGGCCGAACACCGGGGAGCTGTTTTTT.

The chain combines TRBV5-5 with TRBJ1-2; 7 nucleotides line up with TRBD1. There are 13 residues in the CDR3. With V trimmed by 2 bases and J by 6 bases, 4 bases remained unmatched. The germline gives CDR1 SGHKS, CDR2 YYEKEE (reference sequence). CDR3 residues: CASSFRQGDGYTF. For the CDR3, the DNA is TGTGCCAGCAGCTTTCGGCAGGGGGATGGCTACACCTTC.

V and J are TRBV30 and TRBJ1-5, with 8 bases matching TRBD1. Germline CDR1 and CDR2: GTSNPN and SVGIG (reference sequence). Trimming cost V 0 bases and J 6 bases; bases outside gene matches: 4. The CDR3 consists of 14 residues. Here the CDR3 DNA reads TGTGCCTGGAGTGTCGGACAGGGTGGTCAGCCCCAGCATTTT. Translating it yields CAWSVGQGGQPQHF. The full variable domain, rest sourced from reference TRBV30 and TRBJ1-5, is SQTIHQWPATLVQPVGSPLSLECTVEGTSNPNLYWYRQAAGRGLQLLFYSVGIGQISSEVPQNLSASRPQDRQFILSSKKLLLSDSGFYLCAWSVGQGGQPQHFGDGTRLSIL.

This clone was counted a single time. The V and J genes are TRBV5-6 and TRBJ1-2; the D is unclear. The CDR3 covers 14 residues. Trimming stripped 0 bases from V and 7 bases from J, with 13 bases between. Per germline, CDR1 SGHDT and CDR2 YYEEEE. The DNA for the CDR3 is TGTGCCAGCAGCTTGGGAGGGCAAGGGTTTGGCTACACCTTC. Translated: CASSLGGQGFGYTF.

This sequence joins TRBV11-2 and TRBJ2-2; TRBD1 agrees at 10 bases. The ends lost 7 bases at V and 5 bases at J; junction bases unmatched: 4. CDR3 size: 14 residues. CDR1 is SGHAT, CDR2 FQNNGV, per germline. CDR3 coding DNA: TGTGCCAGCACCCCGGGACAGGGGACCGGGGAGCTGTTTTTT. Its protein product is CASTPGQGTGELFF.

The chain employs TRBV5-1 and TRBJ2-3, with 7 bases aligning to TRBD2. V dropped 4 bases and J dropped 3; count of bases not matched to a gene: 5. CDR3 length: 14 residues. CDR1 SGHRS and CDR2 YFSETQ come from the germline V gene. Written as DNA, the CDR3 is TGCGCCAGCAGCATGACTAGCTCTACAGATACGCAGTATTTT. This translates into CASSMTSSTDTQYF.

The CDR3 DNA is TGTGCCGCCGCCGGGAACACTGAAGCTTTCTTT. This codes for CAAAGNTEAFF. The chain couples TRBV10-3 to TRBJ1-1; D not certain. Germline loops: CDR1 ENHRY, CDR2 SYGVKD. The CDR3 is 11 residues long. The ends were cut back, 11 bases at V and 1 base at J, with 8 bases in the middle.

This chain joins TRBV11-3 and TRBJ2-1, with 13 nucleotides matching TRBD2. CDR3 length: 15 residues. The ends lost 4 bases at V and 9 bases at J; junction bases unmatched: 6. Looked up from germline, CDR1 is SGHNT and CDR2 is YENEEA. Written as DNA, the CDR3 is TGTGCCAGCAGCTCACTAGCGGGAGGGCCAGGTGAGCAGTTCTTC. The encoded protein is CASSSLAGGPGEQFF.

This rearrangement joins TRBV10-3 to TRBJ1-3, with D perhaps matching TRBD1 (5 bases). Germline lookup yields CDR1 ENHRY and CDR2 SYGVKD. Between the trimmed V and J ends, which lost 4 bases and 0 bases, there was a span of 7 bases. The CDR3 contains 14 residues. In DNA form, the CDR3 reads TGTGCCATCAGTGCGACAGCCTCTGGAAACACCATATATTTT. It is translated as CAISATASGNTIYF.

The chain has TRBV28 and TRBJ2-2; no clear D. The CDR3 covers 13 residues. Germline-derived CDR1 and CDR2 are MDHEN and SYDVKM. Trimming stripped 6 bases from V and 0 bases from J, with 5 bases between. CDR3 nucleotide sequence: TGTGCCAGCAGGTCTACGAACACCGGGGAGCTGTTTTTT. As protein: CASRSTNTGELFF.

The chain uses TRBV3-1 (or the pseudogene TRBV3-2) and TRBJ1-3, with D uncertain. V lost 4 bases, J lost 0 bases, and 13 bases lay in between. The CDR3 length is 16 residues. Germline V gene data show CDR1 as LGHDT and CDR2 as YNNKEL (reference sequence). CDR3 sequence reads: CASSPHAGSSGNTIYF. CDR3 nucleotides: TGTGCCAGCAGCCCCCACGCGGGCAGCTCTGGAAACACCATATATTTT.

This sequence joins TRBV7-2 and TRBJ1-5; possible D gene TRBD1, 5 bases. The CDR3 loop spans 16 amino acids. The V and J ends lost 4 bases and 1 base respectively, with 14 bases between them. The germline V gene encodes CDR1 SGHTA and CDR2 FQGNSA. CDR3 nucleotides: TGTGCCAGCAGCTCATACGGGACTGAAAGCAATCAGCCCCAGCATTTT. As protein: CASSSYGTESNQPQHF.

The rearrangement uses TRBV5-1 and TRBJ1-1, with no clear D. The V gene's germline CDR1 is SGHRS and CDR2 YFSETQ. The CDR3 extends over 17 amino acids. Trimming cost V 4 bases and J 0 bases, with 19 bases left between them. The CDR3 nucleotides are TGCGCCAGCAGCCTGCGCGTACAGCCGAAAATGAACACTGAAGCTTTCTTT. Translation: CASSLRVQPKMNTEAFF. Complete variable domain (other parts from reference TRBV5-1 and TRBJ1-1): KAGVTQTPRYLIKTRGQQVTLSCSPISGHRSVSWYQQTPGQGLQFLFEYFSETQRNKGNFPGRFSGRQFSNSRSEMNVSTLELGDSALYLCASSLRVQPKMNTEAFFGQGTRLTVV.

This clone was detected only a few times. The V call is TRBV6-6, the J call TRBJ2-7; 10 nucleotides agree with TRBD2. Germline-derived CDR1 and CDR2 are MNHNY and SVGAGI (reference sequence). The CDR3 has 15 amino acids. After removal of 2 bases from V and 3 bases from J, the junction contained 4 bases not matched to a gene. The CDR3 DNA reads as TGTGCCAGCAGTTACCGGACTAGCGGATTCTACGAGCAGTACTTC. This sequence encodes CASSYRTSGFYEQYF.

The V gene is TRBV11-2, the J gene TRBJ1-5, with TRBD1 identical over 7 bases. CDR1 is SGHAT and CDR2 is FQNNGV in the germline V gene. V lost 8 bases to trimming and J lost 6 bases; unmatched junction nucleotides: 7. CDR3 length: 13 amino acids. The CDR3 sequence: CASRGQPGQPQHF. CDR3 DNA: TGTGCCAGCCGGGGACAGCCCGGTCAGCCCCAGCATTTT. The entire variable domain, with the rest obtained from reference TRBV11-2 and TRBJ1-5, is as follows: EAGVAQSPRYKIIEKRQSVAFWCNPISGHATLYWYQQILGQGPKLLIQFQNNGVVDDSQLPKDRFSAERLKGVDSTLKIQPAKLEDSAVYLCASRGQPGQPQHFGDGTRLSIL.

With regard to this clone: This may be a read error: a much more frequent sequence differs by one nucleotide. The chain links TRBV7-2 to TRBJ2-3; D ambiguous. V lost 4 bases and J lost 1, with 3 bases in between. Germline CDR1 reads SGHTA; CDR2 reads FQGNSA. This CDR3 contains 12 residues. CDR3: CASSSRTDTQYF. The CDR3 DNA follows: TGTGCCAGCAGCTCTCGCACAGATACGCAGTATTTT.

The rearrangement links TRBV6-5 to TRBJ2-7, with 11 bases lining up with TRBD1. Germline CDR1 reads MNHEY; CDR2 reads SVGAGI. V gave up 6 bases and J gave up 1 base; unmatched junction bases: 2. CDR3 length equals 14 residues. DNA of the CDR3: TGTGCCAGCAGCTGGGACAGGGGGTCCTACGAGCAGTACTTC. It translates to CASSWDRGSYEQYF.

CDR3 protein: CASSLEAKQYF. CDR3 DNA sequence: TGTGCCAGCAGCTTAGAGGCAAAGCAGTACTTC. This sequence joins TRBV11-2 and TRBJ2-7; D is unclear. Trimming cost V 0 bases and J 8 bases, with 5 bases left between them. The CDR3 spans 11 residues. Germline lookup yields CDR1 SGHAT and CDR2 FQNNGV. Together with reference TRBV11-2 and TRBJ2-7, the CDR3 gives the full variable domain: EAGVAQSPRYKIIEKRQSVAFWCNPISGHATLYWYQQILGQGPKLLIQFQNNGVVDDSQLPKDRFSAERLKGVDSTLKIQPAKLEDSAVYLCASSLEAKQYFGPGTRLTVT.

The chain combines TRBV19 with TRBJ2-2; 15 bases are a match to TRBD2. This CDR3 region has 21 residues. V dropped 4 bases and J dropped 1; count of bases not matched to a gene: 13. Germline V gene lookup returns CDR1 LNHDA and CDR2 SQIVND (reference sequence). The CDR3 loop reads CASSRDRERTSGRGNTGELFF. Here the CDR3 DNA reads TGTGCCAGTAGTAGAGACAGGGAAAGGACTAGCGGGAGGGGGAACACCGGGGAGCTGTTTTTT.

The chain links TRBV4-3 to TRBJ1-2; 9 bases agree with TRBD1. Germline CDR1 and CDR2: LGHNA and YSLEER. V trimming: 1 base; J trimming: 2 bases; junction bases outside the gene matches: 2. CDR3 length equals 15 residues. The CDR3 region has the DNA TGCGCCAGCAGCCAAGGGGACAGGGTGAACTATGGCTACACCTTC. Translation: CASSQGDRVNYGYTF.